One sample yielded the 29 T cell receptor beta chains listed below, sequenced in a study of cytomegalovirus exposure and HLA in healthy donors. PCR amplification relied on 60 Vbeta primers (plus 13 Jbeta primers). Only in-frame clones appear in the TCRdb table, and some are missing; sequencing was by immunoSEQ multiplex PCR. Among just under 45,000 clones listed, roughly 51% were seen once. The specimen sequenced was PBMCs. These receptors were obtained from a man between 60 and 70 years old in good health and CMV-seronegative.

The V gene is TRBV9, the J gene TRBJ1-5, with D hard to call. The germline V and J ends were trimmed by 0 bases and 7 bases, with 14 bases remaining between them. The germline V gene encodes CDR1 SGDLS and CDR2 YYNGEE. The CDR3 covers 15 residues. CDR3 bases: TGTGCCAGCAGCGTAGGGGCCCGGGAGGGACAGCCCCAGCATTTT. Amino acid sequence: CASSVGAREGQPQHF.

This clone was detected only a few times. The rearrangement uses TRBV30 and TRBJ2-3, with a possible D match to TRBD2 (6 bases). The CDR3 is made up of 14 amino acids. From germline, CDR1 is GTSNPN and CDR2 SVGIG (reference sequence). Between the trimmed V and J ends, which lost 0 bases and 4 bases, there was a span of 11 bases. The CDR3 loop reads CAWSVSGVADTQYF. The CDR3 DNA reads as TGTGCCTGGAGTGTATCGGGGGTAGCAGATACGCAGTATTTT.

Only one count was recorded for this clone. This CDR3 is CASSSPGGRAFF. In DNA form, the CDR3 reads TGTGCCAGCAGTTCCCCAGGGGGCCGAGCTTTCTTT. The rearrangement links TRBV27 to TRBJ1-1; 8 bases fit TRBD1. V was pared by 4 bases and J by 10 bases, with 5 bases of the junction left unmatched. Germline CDR1 reads MNHEY; CDR2 reads SMNVEV (reference sequence). This CDR3 has 12 residues.

The chain combines TRBV20-1 with TRBJ2-7; 7 bases fit TRBD1. V dropped 4 bases and J dropped 4; count of bases not matched to a gene: 1. The germline V gene encodes CDR1 DFQATT and CDR2 SNEGSKA (reference sequence). The CDR3 has 11 amino acids. CDR3 loop: CSAMTGYEQYF. The CDR3 DNA reads as TGCAGTGCTATGACAGGGTACGAGCAGTACTTC.

The chain recombines TRBV2 with TRBJ2-6, with 12 bases aligning to TRBD2. The CDR3 is 19 amino acids. The J segment lost 0 bases and the V segment lost 8 bases, leaving 11 bases of the junction unmatched. CDR1 and CDR2 (germline): SNHLY, FYNNEI. The CDR3 nucleotides are TGTGCCAGCCAGGCCACTAGCGGGAGGCTTCCCTCTGGGGCCAACGTCCTGACTTTC. Translated, it gives CASQATSGRLPSGANVLTF.

V gene TRBV6-1 combines with J gene TRBJ2-3; D possibly corresponds to TRBD2 (7 bases). The CDR3 is made up of 16 amino acids. Per germline, CDR1 MNHNS and CDR2 SASEGT. Trimming cost V 2 bases and J 4 bases, with 16 bases left between them. The CDR3 sequence: CASSERAGAGADTQYF. The CDR3 bases are TGTGCCAGCAGTGAAAGGGCGGGAGCAGGGGCAGATACGCAGTATTTT.

V and J are TRBV7-7 and TRBJ1-5; 8 nucleotides agree with TRBD1. J gave up 2 bases and V 1 base, and 19 bases lay outside the gene matches. The CDR3 spans 21 residues. CDR1 and CDR2 from the germline V gene are SSHAT and FNYEAQ (reference sequence). DNA of the CDR3: TGTGCCAGCAGCTTAGAATGTAACTGTGACAGGGGAGGAAGCGGCAATCAGCCCCAGCATTTT. Translated, it gives CASSLECNCDRGGSGNQPQHF.

This clone was seen once. This rearrangement joins TRBV15 to TRBJ1-1; no definite D call. V was clipped by 1 base and J by 0 bases, with 6 bases between them. Per germline, CDR1 LNHNV and CDR2 YYDKDF (reference sequence). This CDR3 has 14 amino acids. CDR3 nucleotides: TGTGCCACCAGCAGAGGCCCGGTGAACACTGAAGCTTTCTTT. Its translation: CATSRGPVNTEAFF. The entire variable domain, with the rest obtained from reference TRBV15 and TRBJ1-1, is as follows: DAMVIQNPRYQVTQFGKPVTLSCSQTLNHNVMYWYQQKSSQAPKLLFHYYDKDFNNEADTPDNFQSRRPNTSFCFLDIRSPGLGDTAMYLCATSRGPVNTEAFFGQGTRLTVV.

For the CDR3, the DNA is TGCGCCAGCAGCTTGGAGACAGTCTATGGCTACACCTTC. Residues: CASSLETVYGYTF. V usage is TRBV5-1 and J usage is TRBJ1-2, with D tentatively TRBD1 (5 bases). The CDR3 runs 13 residues. Between the trimmed V and J ends, which lost 0 bases and 4 bases, there was a span of 7 bases. The germline gives CDR1 SGHRS, CDR2 YFSETQ.

Only a few counts were recorded for this clone. The chain recombines TRBV5-4 with TRBJ2-1; D is perhaps TRBD2 (5 bases). The V end lost 7 bases, the J end lost 0 bases, and 17 bases lay between the germline ends. In germline, CDR1 is SGHNT, CDR2 YYREEE (reference sequence). CDR3 size: 16 residues. CDR3 in amino acids: CASGLGGSSSYNEQFF. The CDR3 region has the DNA TGTGCCAGCGGACTCGGCGGGTCGAGCTCCTACAATGAGCAGTTCTTC.

This clone showed up many times. The chain carries TRBV9 and TRBJ1-1, with TRBD1 matching 8 bases. Germline values: CDR1 SGDLS, CDR2 YYNGEE. CDR3 length: 14 amino acids. V lost 2 bases to trimming and J lost 8 bases; unmatched junction nucleotides: 8. The CDR3 region has the DNA TGTGCCAGCAGCGTCGGGACAGGTCCCGCCGAAGCTTTCTTT. Residues: CASSVGTGPAEAFF. Full variable domain (outside the CDR3, taken from reference TRBV9 and TRBJ1-1): DSGVTQTPKHLITATGQRVTLRCSPRSGDLSVYWYQQSLDQGLQFLIQYYNGEERAKGNILERFSAQQFPDLHSELNLSSLELGDSALYFCASSVGTGPAEAFFGQGTRLTVV.

This chain uses TRBV28 with TRBJ2-5, with TRBD2 identical over 7 bases. The J segment lost 4 bases and the V segment lost 7 bases, leaving 12 bases of the junction unmatched. The length of the CDR3 is 15 residues. Germline CDR1 MDHEN, CDR2 SYDVKM. The CDR3 DNA reads TGTGCCAGCACCTCTCAGGAGGGCGGGAGAGAGACCCAGTACTTC. Encoded protein: CASTSQEGGRETQYF. The whole variable domain, filled in from reference TRBV28 and TRBJ2-5, reads DVKVTQSSRYLVKRTGEKVFLECVQDMDHENMFWYRQDPGLGLRLIYFSYDVKMKEKGDIPEGYSVSREKKERFSLILESASTNQTSMYLCASTSQEGGRETQYFGPGTRLLVL.

With respect to this clone: One junction end disagrees with the germline gene, perhaps due to a read error. This chain links TRBV28 with TRBJ2-3; 8 bases align to TRBD1. The length of the CDR3 is 15 residues. Germline V gives CDR1 MDHEN, CDR2 SYDVKM. The CDR3 spells CASSPSGTGTYTQYF. The CDR3 coding sequence is TGTGCCAGCAGCCCCTCCGGGACAGGCACATATACGCAGTATTTT.

This clone was found a few times. The chain combines TRBV2 with TRBJ2-7; D is unclear. CDR3 length: 15 residues. CDR1 and CDR2 from the germline V gene are SNHLY and FYNNEI. V was trimmed by 5 bases and J by 2 bases, leaving 16 bases between them. In nucleotides, the CDR3 is TGTGCCAGCAGTCTACCCGCCCTTCACGCCTACGAGCAGTACTTC. Translating gives CASSLPALHAYEQYF. Full variable domain (rest looked up from reference TRBV2 and TRBJ2-7): EPEVTQTPSHQVTQMGQEVILRCVPISNHLYFYWYRQILGQKVEFLVSFYNNEISEKSEIFDDQFSVERPDGSNFTLKIRSTKLEDSAMYFCASSLPALHAYEQYFGPGTRLTVT.

The gene calls are TRBV5-1 and TRBJ1-1; maybe TRBD1 (6 bases). V shed 0 bases and J shed 9 bases, with 12 bases lying between them. Germline V gene sequence: CDR1 SGHRS, CDR2 YFSETQ. This CDR3 spans 13 amino acids. CDR3 amino acids: CASSLESGHQAFF. For the CDR3, the DNA is TGCGCCAGCAGCTTGGAGTCGGGACACCAAGCTTTCTTT. Variable domain in full (rest from reference TRBV5-1 and TRBJ1-1): KAGVTQTPRYLIKTRGQQVTLSCSPISGHRSVSWYQQTPGQGLQFLFEYFSETQRNKGNFPGRFSGRQFSNSRSEMNVSTLELGDSALYLCASSLESGHQAFFGQGTRLTVV.

This clone occurred once. J is TRBJ1-1 and V is TRBV5-6; D is possibly TRBD1 (6 bases). Trimming pared 1 base from V and 7 bases from J, leaving 14 bases between. Germline V CDR1 and CDR2: SGHDT, YYEEEE. This CDR3 has 14 residues. The CDR3 sequence: CASSLLRGASEAFF. CDR3 coding DNA: TGTGCCAGCAGCTTGTTGCGGGGGGCTAGTGAAGCTTTCTTT.

The gene calls are TRBV6-1 and TRBJ1-1; TRBD1 is a possible D gene (6 bases). Looked up from germline, CDR1 is MNHNS and CDR2 is SASEGT. This CDR3 is 14 amino acids long. The V and J ends lost 6 bases and 4 bases respectively, with 15 bases between them. CDR3 residues: CASRLGQSGTEAFF. CDR3 DNA sequence: TGTGCCAGCAGGCTCGGACAGTCAGGCACTGAAGCTTTCTTT.

This chain links TRBV15 with TRBJ2-7; D ambiguous. Germline-derived CDR1 and CDR2 are LNHNV and YYDKDF (reference sequence). This CDR3 comprises 14 residues. Trimming removed 0 bases at V and 7 bases at J, with 13 bases between. The CDR3: CATSRDVINREQYF. Written as DNA, the CDR3 is TGTGCCACCAGCAGAGATGTAATAAACCGGGAGCAGTACTTC.

The chain uses TRBV6-4 and TRBJ1-1; possible D gene TRBD1, 5 bases. Germline CDR1 MRHNA, CDR2 SNTAGT. V shed 6 bases and J shed 1 base, with 12 bases lying between them. This CDR3 has 14 amino acids. The DNA of the CDR3 is TGTGCCAGCAGCCTGGGCAGGGAGAACACTGAAGCTTTCTTT. It is translated as CASSLGRENTEAFF.

This sequence joins TRBV7-2 and TRBJ2-2; 10 bases fit TRBD2. This CDR3 contains 15 residues. With V trimmed by 5 bases and J by 5 bases, 5 bases remained unmatched. In germline, CDR1 is SGHTA, CDR2 FQGNSA. The CDR3, as DNA: TGTGCCAGCAGCAGGAGCGGGAGGGGGACCGGGGAGCTGTTTTTT. Its protein is CASSRSGRGTGELFF.

Ten or more counts support this clone. The chain is built from TRBV5-4 and TRBJ2-1, with 7 nucleotides matching TRBD2. J gave up 4 bases and V 4 bases, and 11 bases lay outside the gene matches. This CDR3 has 16 amino acids. Germline V CDR1 and CDR2: SGHNT, YYREEE (reference sequence). The CDR3 sequence is CASSISASGAYNEQFF. CDR3 sequence (DNA): TGTGCCAGCAGCATCAGCGCTAGCGGAGCTTACAATGAGCAGTTCTTC.

This sequence joins TRBV29-1 and TRBJ2-7, with D perhaps TRBD1 (5 bases). Trimming shortened V by 1 base and J by 7 bases, and 14 bases separated the two germline ends. CDR1 is SQVTM, CDR2 ANQGSEA, per germline. The CDR3 contains 13 residues. CDR3 in amino acids: CSVEAGQGREQYF. CDR3 nucleotides: TGCAGCGTTGAAGCAGGCCAGGGCCGGGAGCAGTACTTC.

This clone has a single count. This chain uses TRBV9 with TRBJ2-5; 8 bases fit TRBD1. This CDR3 contains 13 residues. J gave up 5 bases and V 4 bases, and 4 bases lay outside the gene matches. Germline V CDR1 and CDR2: SGDLS, YYNGEE. The chain's CDR3 is CASSPRQGETQYF. For the CDR3, the DNA is TGTGCCAGCAGCCCCCGACAGGGGGAGACCCAGTACTTC.

This clone was counted a single time. The chain recombines TRBV9 with TRBJ2-7; 7 positions agree with TRBD2. Per the germline V gene, CDR1 is SGDLS and CDR2 is YYNGEE. The CDR3 runs to 15 residues. V gave up 4 bases and J gave up 5 bases; unmatched junction bases: 12. The CDR3 bases are TGTGCCAGCAGCTCCAGACTAGCCCGTATCCACGAGCAGTACTTC. Its protein is CASSSRLARIHEQYF.

The gene calls are TRBV6-5 and TRBJ1-2; a weak D match, TRBD1 (5 bases). Trimming shortened V by 6 bases and J by 5 bases, and 16 bases separated the two germline ends. Per the germline V gene, CDR1 is MNHEY and CDR2 is SVGAGI. This CDR3 has 14 amino acids. CDR3 in amino acids: CASSSGAGRYGYTF. The CDR3 DNA reads as TGTGCCAGCAGCTCTGGGGCGGGGAGGTATGGCTACACCTTC.

This clone turned up a few times. The chain joins TRBV2 to TRBJ1-2; TRBD1 is a possible D gene (6 bases). Deletions cut 7 bases from V and 4 bases from J, with 10 bases between. Germline values: CDR1 SNHLY, CDR2 FYNNEI. This CDR3 spans 12 amino acids. CDR3 nucleotide sequence: TGTGCCAGCATCGGACAGTCCTATGGCTACACCTTC. Encoded protein: CASIGQSYGYTF.

There are a few counts of this clone. The rearrangement links TRBV6-5 to TRBJ1-4; 10 nucleotides line up with TRBD1. Looked up from germline, CDR1 is MNHEY and CDR2 is SVGAGI. This CDR3 contains 15 residues. Unmatched junction bases numbered 3, after V lost 2 bases and J lost 6 bases. In nucleotides, the CDR3 is TGTGCCAGCAGTTACGGGACAGGGGCTTATGAAAAACTGTTTTTT. Protein product: CASSYGTGAYEKLFF.

The chain has TRBV7-2 and TRBJ1-1; tentatively, D is TRBD1 (6 bases). V was shortened by 5 bases and J by 1 base, with 14 bases between the two germline ends. CDR1 is SGHTA, CDR2 FQGNSA, per germline. CDR3 length: 15 residues. The CDR3 DNA is TGTGCCAGCAGCAAACAGGGAGTGACGAACACTGAAGCTTTCTTT. This gives the protein CASSKQGVTNTEAFF.

This chain connects TRBV6-5 to TRBJ1-5; no reliable D call. With 6 bases removed from V and 7 bases from J, the gap between germline ends came to 19 bases. The CDR3 is 15 amino acids. Germline values: CDR1 MNHEY, CDR2 SVGAGI. In DNA form, the CDR3 reads TGTGCCAGCAGCCGTTACTCGGTAGAGGGACAGCCCCAGCATTTT. Residues: CASSRYSVEGQPQHF.